This T cell receptor beta chain was sequenced for a study of molecular identifiers for immune sequencing clone quantification (dated by TCRdb to 2016 to 2019). Some background on the complete study: For a replicate experiment, the RNA from either approximately 20,000 or 100,000 naive CD8 T cells was divided into five aliquots, and four of those aliquots went on to sequencing. The study was a methods study using CD8 T cells to benchmark molecular-identifier clustering-based TCR repertoire sequencing (MIDCIRS) and TCR RNA copy counting. Summary of the overall study and its limitations: Highly expanded clone sizes could be underestimated because identical TCR molecules may share a barcode. Clones above 20 RNA copies held over 97% of molecules in CMV-specific effector cells but under 1% in naive cells. Even against a background of one million naive CD8 T cells, spiked-in Jurkat TCR RNA amounting to a single cell's worth was reported to be detectable. Naive libraries contained spiked-in Jurkat TCR RNA (approximately nine copies' worth), which is not part of the donor repertoire. Without barcode sub-clustering, chimeric consensus sequences inflated TCR diversity; chimeras reached as high as 47%. About 2.9 recovered TCR RNA copies per cell were obtained by modeling, versus around 10 by digital PCR, implying a capture efficiency of 25% to 30%.

There are many counts of this clonotype. Its antigen remains undetermined. Per-nucleotide qualities are absent, and no much larger clonotype sits a single base away. CDR1 and CDR2 were assigned from the germline V gene as SQVTM and ANQGSEA. From the cysteine up to the phenylalanine, the CDR3 has a length of 12 residues. The sequence is cut down to CDR3 DNA, 36 bases in frame from base 1. V and J lose 4 bases and 6 bases, and a span of 11 bases separates them. Libraries of naive CD8 T cells were built from anywhere between about 19,000 and 1,000,000 sorted cells, with 10%, 30% or 50% of the purified RNA used. Naive CD8 T cells, defined as CD8+CD4-CCR7+CD45RA+, were FACS-sorted into RLT Plus buffer on a BD FACSAria II. To test detection sensitivity, Jurkat RNA equivalent to more than 9 TCR copies was spiked into samples of roughly 18,000-1,000,000 naive CD8 T cells. Enrichment of CD8 T cells was done with RosetteSep CD8+ T Cell Enrichment Cocktail plus Ficoll-Paque, and ACK red cell lysis came afterward.

Library prep was done by PCR. Data came from a NextSeq 500. Preparation of bulk TCR libraries followed a previously described approach, with the TCR primers listed in Table S5. Total RNA was purified with the Qiagen AllPrep DNA/RNA kit. Before any analysis, reads coming from multiple sequencing runs of the same library were combined into one pool. As for the authors' bioinformatics: Reads were retained only if the reads had an exact TCR constant sequence, and the retained reads were trimmed to 150 nt and grouped according to their 12-nt molecular barcodes. Reads in each barcode group were sub-clustered using a 15% Levenshtein threshold, and a quality-weighted consensus sequence was built for each RNA molecule. Non-functional sequences were filtered out, along with any lower-count sequence sitting one edit away from another sequence. Based on a fit of two negative binomial distributions, barcode sub-clusters having less than 20% of the maximum read count were discarded. TCRdb trimmed public reads at Q25 via fastp, called clones via MiXCR and kept in-frame beta chains. Identical CDR3 proteins give one entry, which carries the most common genes and DNA. The V and J calls here are based on TCRdb, not the publication. The sample contains a few hundred thousand distinct CDR3 sequences, around 23% of them found a single time. Approximately 0.76% of the sample rests with the top ten.

The receptor was isolated from a human donor in good health. Some libraries in this study had Jurkat cell RNA spiked in. Sequenced sample: naive CD8+ T cells from blood, with Jurkat cell RNA spiked in. What this sample's cell subset or site label stands for: FACS-sorted CD8+CD4-CCR7+CD45RA+ naive T cells. Rearrangement joined TRBV29-1 to TRBJ2-3, with no confident D gene call. The CDR3 corresponds to CSVGLPLDTQYF. The DNA is TGCAGCGTTGGTCTCCCCTTGGATACGCAGTATTTT.